These T cell receptor beta chains were read from a single sample in a study of cytomegalovirus exposure and HLA in healthy donors. Assay used: immunoSEQ multiplex PCR; TCRdb lists only in-frame clones, some missing. The sample comprises over 95,000 clones, 75% to 80% of which are singletons, and 10% to 15% rests with the top ten. The specimen sequenced was PBMCs. The origin of the receptors is a woman in her 40s in good health and CMV-seropositive. CDR3s include the opening cysteine and the closing phenylalanine or tryptophan. The order of the fields is clone size, D gene, V gene, CDR3 length, CDR3 protein. D genes are given only for firm matches. Expanded clones get a size class; other rows say once, few or many, or leave the size out.

clone_size: .; d_call: .; v_call: TRBV2; cdr3_length: 13; cdr3_aa: CASSQRENTEAFF
clone_size: .; d_call: .; v_call: TRBV29-1; cdr3_length: 13; cdr3_aa: CSVERLVRRTQYF
clone_size: .; d_call: .; v_call: TRBV2; cdr3_length: 12; cdr3_aa: CASSEIFDGYTF
clone_size: .; d_call: .; v_call: TRBV9; cdr3_length: 15; cdr3_aa: CASSVDGPAGSPLHF
clone_size: .; d_call: .; v_call: TRBV10-3; cdr3_length: 13; cdr3_aa: CAITPSVSGGYTF
clone_size: .; d_call: .; v_call: TRBV30; cdr3_length: 16; cdr3_aa: CAWSAFRSAMNTEAFF
clone_size: .; d_call: TRBD1; v_call: TRBV30; cdr3_length: 13; cdr3_aa: CALDRGLNTEAFF
clone_size: once; d_call: TRBD2; v_call: TRBV9; cdr3_length: 18; cdr3_aa: CASSVGLAGGSSYNEQFF
clone_size: .; d_call: TRBD1; v_call: TRBV2; cdr3_length: 14; cdr3_aa: CASSRGISGNTIYF
clone_size: .; d_call: TRBD1; v_call: TRBV7-6; cdr3_length: 14; cdr3_aa: CASSFRDSSYEQYF
clone_size: .; d_call: .; v_call: TRBV11-2; cdr3_length: 16; cdr3_aa: CASSPLGHVPNTEAFF
clone_size: .; d_call: .; v_call: TRBV30; cdr3_length: 12; cdr3_aa: CAWSSHGETQYF
clone_size: .; d_call: TRBD2; v_call: TRBV30; cdr3_length: 14; cdr3_aa: CAWSRRRGGREQFF
clone_size: .; d_call: TRBD1; v_call: TRBV2; cdr3_length: 14; cdr3_aa: CASRLDRGGETQYF
clone_size: .; d_call: TRBD1; v_call: TRBV7-9; cdr3_length: 15; cdr3_aa: CASSSSGGMGYGYTF
clone_size: .; d_call: .; v_call: TRBV6-1; cdr3_length: 15; cdr3_aa: CASSEAQGIVNIQYF
clone_size: once; d_call: .; v_call: TRBV7-9; cdr3_length: 11; cdr3_aa: CASSASYEQYF
clone_size: .; d_call: TRBD1; v_call: TRBV4-1; cdr3_length: 16; cdr3_aa: CASSLAGTGVADTQYF
clone_size: .; d_call: .; v_call: TRBV6-5; cdr3_length: 13; cdr3_aa: CASSYEQTYGYTF
clone_size: .; d_call: .; v_call: TRBV7-6; cdr3_length: 17; cdr3_aa: CASSPIGQSPSTDTQYF
clone_size: .; d_call: .; v_call: TRBV5-5; cdr3_length: 14; cdr3_aa: CASSRAGYNSPLHF
clone_size: .; d_call: .; v_call: TRBV2; cdr3_length: 15; cdr3_aa: CASIVVGRMNTEAFF
clone_size: .; d_call: .; v_call: TRBV11-2; cdr3_length: 14; cdr3_aa: CASLTGPMNTEAFF
clone_size: .; d_call: .; v_call: TRBV6-5; cdr3_length: 15; cdr3_aa: CASSYGQGGSYEQYF
clone_size: .; d_call: .; v_call: TRBV6-1; cdr3_length: 14; cdr3_aa: CASSENWANTEAFF
clone_size: .; d_call: TRBD1; v_call: TRBV7-8; cdr3_length: 16; cdr3_aa: CASSRRTGEGVYEQFF
clone_size: .; d_call: .; v_call: TRBV9; cdr3_length: 15; cdr3_aa: CASSGLEGTNEKLFF